Each of the 24 T cell receptor beta chains below was sequenced from the same sample in a study of OX40 agonist ivuxolimab in advanced cancers. Libraries were prepared by immunoSEQ multiplex PCR; TCRdb keeps only in-frame clonotypes and omits some of them. The sample records roughly 55,000 clones, about 80% being singletons. Material: CD4+ or CD8+ T cells sorted from blood, obtained in a trial of the OX40 agonist ivuxolimab. The receptors stem from an adult with an advanced solid tumor such as melanoma, head and neck, liver or kidney cancer.

The chain is built from TRBV11-2 and TRBJ2-5; D possibly corresponds to TRBD1 (6 bases). This CDR3 has 15 amino acids. The V end lost 2 bases, the J end lost 5 bases, and 15 bases lay between the germline ends. Looked up from germline, CDR1 is SGHAT and CDR2 is FQNNGV. The CDR3 region is CASSLFYRERETQYF. The CDR3 coding sequence is TGTGCCAGCAGCTTATTTTACAGGGAGAGGGAGACCCAGTACTTC.

This clone was observed a handful of times. The chain couples TRBV5-6 to TRBJ2-2; D uncertain. Trimming stripped 0 bases from V and 6 bases from J, with 6 bases between. CDR3 length: 13 residues. Germline lookup yields CDR1 SGHDT and CDR2 YYEEEE. DNA of the CDR3: TGTGCCAGCAGCTTGGCCCTTCCCGGGGAGCTGTTTTTT. Its protein product is CASSLALPGELFF.

This clone was seen a single time. This sequence joins TRBV15 and TRBJ1-2; 7 bases match TRBD1. With 0 bases clipped from V and 4 bases from J, the junction kept 14 bases outside the gene matches. The CDR3 consists of 18 residues. The V gene's germline CDR1 is LNHNV and CDR2 YYDKDF (reference sequence). The CDR3 DNA follows: TGTGCCACCAGCAGAGATCGGGCAGGGGGGGCTTCCCTCTATGGCTACACCTTC. Amino acids: CATSRDRAGGASLYGYTF.

The CDR3 nucleotides read TGTGCCAGCTCACCACATGCAGGACAGGGTTCCCGGGTTGGGGAAAAACTGTTTTTT. Its protein is CASSPHAGQGSRVGEKLFF. J is TRBJ1-4 and V is TRBV18, with TRBD1 matching 8 bases. V lost 1 base, J lost 8 bases, and 18 bases stayed unmatched. The CDR3 is 19 amino acids. Germline V lookup: CDR1 KGHSH, CDR2 LQKENI.

The V and J genes are TRBV7-2 and TRBJ2-3; D is uncertain. This CDR3 is 12 amino acids long. Trimming shortened V by 5 bases and J by 0 bases, and 3 bases separated the two germline ends. Germline lookup yields CDR1 SGHTA and CDR2 FQGNSA. In DNA form, the CDR3 reads TGTGCCAGCAGCCTGAGCACAGATACGCAGTATTTT. It translates to CASSLSTDTQYF.

This clone was picked up one time. The V call is TRBV10-2, the J call TRBJ2-7; TRBD2 matches 9 bases. Germline trimming cut 4 bases from V and 1 base from J; bases unmatched to any gene: 5. Germline CDR1 and CDR2: WSHSY and SAAADI. The CDR3 runs to 15 residues. The CDR3 reads CASSVSSGGSYEQYF. The CDR3 nucleotides are TGCGCCAGCAGTGTTTCGAGCGGGGGGTCCTACGAGCAGTACTTC.

The gene calls are TRBV19 and TRBJ2-6; tentatively, D is TRBD1 or TRBD2 (5 bases each). V was clipped by 5 bases and J by 4 bases, with 12 bases between them. The CDR3 is 15 residues long. Germline V gene sequence: CDR1 LNHDA, CDR2 SQIVND (reference sequence). The CDR3 here is CASSLRRDGANVLTF. In DNA form, the CDR3 reads TGTGCCAGTAGTCTTCGACGGGACGGGGCCAACGTCCTGACTTTC.

J is TRBJ2-5 and V is TRBV11-2, with 9 bases fitting TRBD1. The CDR3 contains 15 residues. Trimming took 2 bases from V and 4 from J; bases not matched to a gene: 5. The V gene's germline CDR1 is SGHAT and CDR2 FQNNGV. CDR3 in DNA: TGTGCCAGCAGCTTACTTGGGACAGGGATAGAGACCCAGTACTTC. This gives the protein CASSLLGTGIETQYF.

V usage is TRBV5-5 and J usage is TRBJ2-3, with TRBD1 matching 12 bases. Germline CDR1 reads SGHKS; CDR2 reads YYEKEE (reference sequence). Trimming at V came to 4 bases and at J to 4 bases, leaving 4 bases not matched to a gene. The CDR3 has 15 residues. The CDR3 sequence: CASSGGTGGPDTQYF. CDR3 in DNA: TGTGCCAGCAGCGGCGGGACAGGGGGCCCAGATACGCAGTATTTT.

The chain combines TRBV7-8 with TRBJ2-1; TRBD1 agrees at 7 bases. Germline CDR1 and CDR2: SGHVS and FQNEAQ. The CDR3 sequence is 15 residues long. The V segment lost 3 bases and the J segment 3 bases; nucleotides outside the gene matches: 5. The CDR3 nucleotides read TGTGCCAGCAGCTTGGAAGGGGGCGACTACAATGAGCAGTTCTTC. Translating it yields CASSLEGGDYNEQFF.

The chain couples TRBV7-2 to TRBJ1-1; D might be TRBD1 (6 bases). In germline, CDR1 is SGHTA, CDR2 FQGNSA. CDR3 length: 13 residues. V lost 8 bases and J 4 bases, leaving 14 bases between the germline ends. CDR3 in amino acids: CASGRGWGTEAFF. CDR3 bases: TGTGCCAGCGGAAGGGGGTGGGGCACTGAAGCTTTCTTT.

CDR3: CASGLAPAPGNDGYTF. DNA of the CDR3: TGTGCTAGTGGTTTGGCCCCAGCCCCGGGAAACGATGGCTACACCTTC. The rearrangement uses TRBV12-5 and TRBJ1-2, with no clear D. Germline CDR1 reads LGHNT; CDR2 reads FRNRAP. V was pared by 1 base and J by 6 bases, with 18 bases between. This CDR3 contains 16 residues.

This chain uses TRBV18 with TRBJ1-2, with a weak D call TRBD1 (5 bases). Trimming shortened V by 3 bases and J by 4 bases, and 9 bases separated the two germline ends. CDR1 and CDR2 (germline): KGHSH, LQKENI. The CDR3 has 13 amino acids. CDR3 residues: CASSPDRSYGYTF. The CDR3 DNA reads TGTGCCAGCTCACCCGACAGATCCTATGGCTACACCTTC.

The chain recombines TRBV5-1 with TRBJ1-1; a weak D match, TRBD1 (5 bases). Trimming left V 1 base short and J 4 bases short, with 20 bases between. The CDR3 loop spans 17 amino acids. Germline V gene data show CDR1 as SGHRS and CDR2 as YFSETQ. This chain's CDR3 is CASSLSGQGRTFTEAFF. The CDR3 bases are TGCGCCAGCAGCTTGTCGGGGCAGGGACGAACGTTCACTGAAGCTTTCTTT.

CDR3 protein: CASSKTGGGATDTQYF. DNA of the CDR3: TGTGCCAGCAGCAAGACTGGCGGGGGGGCGACAGATACGCAGTATTTT. The V gene is TRBV7-8, the J gene TRBJ2-3; TRBD2 agrees at 9 bases. The J segment lost 3 bases and the V segment lost 5 bases, leaving 9 bases of the junction unmatched. Germline V gene data show CDR1 as SGHVS and CDR2 as FQNEAQ. There are 16 residues in the CDR3. Using reference TRBV7-8 and TRBJ2-3 for the parts outside the CDR3, the full variable domain is GAGVSQSPRYKVAKRGQDVALRCDPISGHVSLFWYQQALGQGPEFLTYFQNEAQLDKSGLPSDRFFAERPEGSVSTLKIQRTQQEDSAVYLCASSKTGGGATDTQYFGPGTRLTVL.

This chain connects TRBV6-5 to TRBJ1-4; perhaps TRBD1 as D (6 bases). Trimming shortened V by 0 bases and J by 6 bases, and 11 bases separated the two germline ends. The CDR3 has 15 residues. CDR1 is MNHEY and CDR2 is SVGAGI in the germline V gene. In DNA form, the CDR3 reads TGTGCCAGCAGTTACTCGGTAGGGGGGGATGAAAAACTGTTTTTT. Translated: CASSYSVGGDEKLFF.

The V and J genes are TRBV6-5 and TRBJ1-2; D may be TRBD1 (5 bases). Germline V CDR1 and CDR2: MNHEY, SVGAGI. The germline V and J ends were trimmed by 6 bases and 8 bases, with 19 bases remaining between them. The CDR3 runs 14 residues. The CDR3 coding sequence is TGTGCCAGCAGCTACGGGCGGACACTTGGGGGCTACACCTTC. It specifies CASSYGRTLGGYTF.

The chain links TRBV19 to TRBJ2-7; D uncertain. The CDR3 runs to 16 residues. Trimming cost V 6 bases and J 2 bases, with 20 bases left between them. Germline V gene data show CDR1 as LNHDA and CDR2 as SQIVND (reference sequence). The CDR3 protein is CASSPQRTVLTYEQYF. Here the CDR3 DNA reads TGTGCCAGTAGCCCCCAAAGGACGGTCCTAACCTACGAGCAGTACTTC.

The chain carries TRBV7-7 and TRBJ2-5; TRBD2 might be the D (6 bases). This CDR3 region has 14 residues. Trimming cost V 4 bases and J 5 bases, with 14 bases left between them. Germline CDR1 reads SSHAT; CDR2 reads FNYEAQ (reference sequence). CDR3 residues: CASSWDLAGETQYF. In nucleotides, the CDR3 is TGTGCCAGCAGCTGGGACCTGGCGGGGGAGACCCAGTACTTC.

This chain links TRBV5-1 with TRBJ2-7; TRBD1 agrees at 7 bases. Germline trimming cut 0 bases from V and 6 bases from J; bases unmatched to any gene: 3. The V gene's germline CDR1 is SGHRS and CDR2 YFSETQ. The CDR3 totals 13 residues. DNA of the CDR3: TGCGCCAGCAGCTTGGGACAGGGTCTCGAGCAGTACTTC. It encodes CASSLGQGLEQYF. The whole variable domain, remainder taken from reference TRBV5-1 and TRBJ2-7, is KAGVTQTPRYLIKTRGQQVTLSCSPISGHRSVSWYQQTPGQGLQFLFEYFSETQRNKGNFPGRFSGRQFSNSRSEMNVSTLELGDSALYLCASSLGQGLEQYFGPGTRLTVT.

The chain employs TRBV9 and TRBJ2-3; 8 positions agree with TRBD2. Germline V gene lookup returns CDR1 SGDLS and CDR2 YYNGEE. This CDR3 spans 16 amino acids. J lost 4 bases, V lost 0 bases, and 7 bases had no gene match. CDR3 sequence: CASSVVGGLAADTQYF. The DNA of the CDR3 is TGTGCCAGCAGCGTAGTAGGCGGACTAGCAGCAGATACGCAGTATTTT.

The chain combines TRBV11-2 with TRBJ2-3; TRBD2 might be the D (6 bases). Trimming stripped 5 bases from V and 4 bases from J, with 13 bases between. CDR1 and CDR2 from the germline V gene are SGHAT and FQNNGV. This CDR3 region has 14 residues. CDR3 loop: CASSNSGGADTQYF. CDR3 DNA sequence: TGTGCCAGCAGCAATAGCGGCGGGGCAGATACGCAGTATTTT.

The rearrangement joins TRBV25-1 to TRBJ1-4; the match to TRBD1 covers 9 bases. Trimming at V came to 2 bases and at J to 7 bases, leaving 8 bases not matched to a gene. The germline V gene encodes CDR1 MGHDK and CDR2 SYGVNS. This CDR3 contains 16 residues. The CDR3 reads CASSEGRGTGREKLFF. CDR3 in DNA: TGTGCCAGCAGTGAAGGCCGGGGGACAGGGCGTGAAAAACTGTTTTTT.

V and J are TRBV25-1 and TRBJ2-2; D gene ambiguous. The CDR3 sequence is 14 residues long. The ends were cut back, 7 bases at V and 3 bases at J, with 12 bases in the middle. The germline CDR1 and CDR2 sequences are MGHDK and SYGVNS. The CDR3 bases are TGTGCCAGCATTCGGTCAGGAGACACCGGGGAGCTGTTTTTT. Protein product: CASIRSGDTGELFF.